A selection of T cell receptor beta chains follows, all from one sample in a study of blood T cell repertoires in COVID-19. Method: immunoSEQ multiplex PCR; TCRdb's copy keeps in-frame clones and lacks some. The sample includes about 180,000 clones, 90% seen only once; the top ten take about 0.54%. The sequenced material came from peripheral blood. These receptors all stem from a man aged 50 to 60 with acute or convalescent COVID-19. Both conserved end residues are part of each CDR3. Clone sizes are given selectively: once, few, many, or a class where the clone is expanded.

TRBV14	.	TRBJ2-3	CASSQDRDTDTQYF
TRBV6-5	.	TRBJ1-1	CASSYRGSNTEAFF
TRBV6-5	.	TRBJ1-5	CASSQGNWGNQPQHF
TRBV7-9	.	TRBJ1-2	CASSARGVDGYTF
TRBV4-1	.	TRBJ1-4	CASSQQQGLNEKLFF
TRBV15	.	TRBJ1-2	CATSRDSSFPANYGYTF
TRBV4-3	.	TRBJ1-5	CASSQDRGEANQPQHF
TRBV4-2	once	TRBJ2-3	CASSQLGDPADRPTQYF
TRBV7-9	.	TRBJ1-4	CASSSQGREKLFF
TRBV12-3/TRBV12-4	.	TRBJ1-1	CASYRSENTEAFF
TRBV5-6	few	TRBJ1-2	CASSLGSPGSNTF
TRBV5-6	.	TRBJ1-3	CASSSWTGVRDTIYF
TRBV5-4	once	TRBJ1-4	CASSVGGTAEKLFF
TRBV3-1/TRBV3-2	.	TRBJ2-2	CASSPQIRKGTGELFF
TRBV5-8	.	TRBJ1-1	CASSLHRDTEAFF
TRBV30	.	TRBJ1-1	CAWSERGNTEAFF
TRBV2	.	TRBJ2-5	CASGLNRDRGTQYF
TRBV19	.	TRBJ2-2	CASRRGTSGPGTGELFF
TRBV11-1	.	TRBJ1-1	CASSHRAVEAFF
TRBV30	.	TRBJ1-3	CAWTPGASGNTIYF